A selection of T cell receptor beta chains follows, all from one sample in a study of T cells in Graves' hyperthyroidism and ophthalmopathy. TCRdb processed the multiplex PCR reads anew with MiXCR; each CDR3 protein has one entry. Of 550,000 to 650,000 distinct CDR3 sequences in the sample, around 15% are singletons; the top ten hold approximately 15%. The sequencing input was blood. These receptors all stem from a woman aged 40 to 55 with Graves' hyperthyroidism. Each CDR3 is given with its conserved first and last residue. Fields, in order: D gene, J gene, V gene, clone size, CDR3 protein, CDR3 DNA. D genes are given only for firm matches. Clone size is not always given. Where it is, it says once, few, many or a class for expanded clones.

D gene: -; J gene: TRBJ2-7; V gene: TRBV28; clone size: many; CDR3 protein: CASSFSSLGSYEQYF; CDR3 DNA: TGTGCCAGCAGTTTTTCGAGTTTGGGCTCCTACGAGCAGTACTTC
D gene: TRBD1; J gene: TRBJ1-1; V gene: TRBV27; clone size: many; CDR3 protein: CASSYGTGRGSRTEAFF; CDR3 DNA: TGTGCCAGCAGTTACGGGACAGGGCGAGGAAGTCGCACTGAAGCTTTCTTT
D gene: TRBD1; J gene: TRBJ1-6; V gene: TRBV3-1; clone size: -; CDR3 protein: CASSRGQGPNSPLHF; CDR3 DNA: TGTGCCAGCAGCCGAGGACAGGGGCCGAATTCACCCCTCCACTTT
D gene: -; J gene: TRBJ1-1; V gene: TRBV5-6; clone size: -; CDR3 protein: CASSLDGGRNTEAFF; CDR3 DNA: TGTGCCAGCAGCTTGGATGGGGGGAGGAACACTGAAGCTTTCTTT
D gene: -; J gene: TRBJ2-1; V gene: TRBV20-1; clone size: many; CDR3 protein: CAGYHNEQFF; CDR3 DNA: TGTGCGGGGTACCACAATGAGCAGTTCTTC
D gene: -; J gene: TRBJ1-1; V gene: TRBV7-2; clone size: many; CDR3 protein: CASSLRFRGTEAFF; CDR3 DNA: TGTGCCAGCAGCTTACGTTTCAGGGGCACTGAAGCTTTCTTT
D gene: -; J gene: TRBJ2-7; V gene: TRBV27; clone size: many; CDR3 protein: CASSLGPNSYEQYF; CDR3 DNA: TGTGCCAGCAGCTTAGGGCCGAACTCCTACGAGCAGTACTTC
D gene: -; J gene: TRBJ2-1; V gene: TRBV29-1; clone size: -; CDR3 protein: CSVEDLRQDNEQFF; CDR3 DNA: TGCAGCGTTGAAGATCTGAGACAGGACAATGAGCAGTTCTTC
D gene: -; J gene: TRBJ2-2; V gene: TRBV6-4; clone size: few; CDR3 protein: CASSAEGNGELFF; CDR3 DNA: TGTGCCAGCAGTGCAGAGGGCAACGGGGAGCTGTTTTTT
D gene: TRBD2; J gene: TRBJ2-1; V gene: TRBV19; clone size: many; CDR3 protein: CASSSPLAAGARNEQFF; CDR3 DNA: TGTGCCAGTAGTTCGCCACTCGCAGCGGGAGCACGGAATGAGCAGTTCTTC
D gene: -; J gene: TRBJ2-7; V gene: TRBV12-3/TRBV12-4; clone size: -; CDR3 protein: CASSRSTGRSYEQYF; CDR3 DNA: TGTGCCAGCAGTCGGAGTACAGGGAGGTCCTACGAGCAGTACTTC
D gene: -; J gene: TRBJ2-5; V gene: TRBV7-9; clone size: many; CDR3 protein: CASSLGGVDATQYF; CDR3 DNA: TGTGCCAGCAGCTTAGGGGGAGTGGATGCGACCCAGTACTTC
D gene: -; J gene: TRBJ1-3; V gene: TRBV19; clone size: few; CDR3 protein: CASRDRGAGNTIYF; CDR3 DNA: TGTGCCAGTAGGGATCGGGGAGCTGGAAACACCATATATTTT
D gene: -; J gene: TRBJ1-6; V gene: TRBV12-3/TRBV12-4; clone size: many; CDR3 protein: CASSLGREISPLHF; CDR3 DNA: TGTGCCAGCAGCCTGGGCCGGGAAATCTCACCCCTCCACTTT
D gene: -; J gene: TRBJ2-2; V gene: TRBV19; clone size: few; CDR3 protein: CASKGGGRLAGELFF; CDR3 DNA: TGTGCCAGTAAGGGGGGAGGGCGCCTCGCCGGGGAGCTGTTTTTT
D gene: -; J gene: TRBJ1-1; V gene: TRBV3-1; clone size: many; CDR3 protein: CASSQDPGLNTEAFF; CDR3 DNA: TGTGCCAGCAGCCAGGACCCGGGACTGAACACTGAAGCTTTCTTT
D gene: -; J gene: TRBJ2-7; V gene: TRBV12-3/TRBV12-4; clone size: many; CDR3 protein: CASSVQGVTYEQYF; CDR3 DNA: TGTGCCAGCAGTGTACAGGGAGTCACCTACGAGCAGTACTTC
D gene: -; J gene: TRBJ1-3; V gene: TRBV5-4; clone size: few; CDR3 protein: CASSLLAGPVYF; CDR3 DNA: TGTGCCAGCAGCTTGTTGGCAGGGCCAGTATATTTT
D gene: TRBD1; J gene: TRBJ2-3; V gene: TRBV28; clone size: many; CDR3 protein: CASSSRQGEGVTDTQYF; CDR3 DNA: TGTGCCAGCAGTTCAAGACAGGGCGAGGGGGTCACAGATACGCAGTATTTT
D gene: -; J gene: TRBJ1-2; V gene: TRBV5-8; clone size: many; CDR3 protein: CASSLTADYGYTF; CDR3 DNA: TGTGCCAGCAGCTTGACGGCAGACTATGGCTACACCTTC
D gene: -; J gene: TRBJ1-3; V gene: TRBV28; clone size: few; CDR3 protein: CASIQGTDFGNTIYF; CDR3 DNA: TGTGCCAGCATCCAGGGTACCGACTTTGGAAACACCATATATTTT
D gene: TRBD1; J gene: TRBJ1-5; V gene: TRBV27; clone size: many; CDR3 protein: CASSNTGTGIQPQHF; CDR3 DNA: TGTGCCAGCAGTAACACCGGGACAGGTATCCAGCCCCAGCATTTT
D gene: -; J gene: TRBJ2-3; V gene: TRBV4-2; clone size: many; CDR3 protein: CASSQEAVSSSTDTQYF; CDR3 DNA: TGTGCCAGCAGCCAAGAAGCAGTCAGCTCTAGCACAGATACGCAGTATTTT
D gene: -; J gene: TRBJ2-1; V gene: TRBV10-1; clone size: few; CDR3 protein: CASSVLVDNEQFF; CDR3 DNA: TGCGCCAGCAGTGTCCTGGTTGACAATGAGCAGTTCTTC
D gene: TRBD1; J gene: TRBJ2-2; V gene: TRBV6-1; clone size: many; CDR3 protein: CASRPGQGDTGELFF; CDR3 DNA: TGTGCCAGCAGGCCGGGACAGGGAGACACCGGGGAGCTGTTTTTT
D gene: TRBD1; J gene: TRBJ1-6; V gene: TRBV5-1; clone size: few; CDR3 protein: CASSPIAGGQYNSPLHF; CDR3 DNA: TGCGCCAGCAGCCCGATCGCAGGGGGCCAATATAATTCACCCCTCCACTTT
D gene: -; J gene: TRBJ1-5; V gene: TRBV20-1; clone size: many; CDR3 protein: CSARGEESGAGQPQHF; CDR3 DNA: TGCAGTGCTAGAGGCGAGGAGTCGGGGGCCGGTCAGCCCCAGCATTTT
D gene: TRBD2; J gene: TRBJ2-1; V gene: TRBV29-1; clone size: many; CDR3 protein: CSVDSGGRTYNEQFF; CDR3 DNA: TGCAGCGTTGACAGCGGCGGGAGAACCTACAATGAGCAGTTCTTC
D gene: -; J gene: TRBJ1-3; V gene: TRBV20-1; clone size: many; CDR3 protein: CSATTANSGNTIYF; CDR3 DNA: TGCAGTGCTACAACAGCTAACTCTGGAAACACCATATATTTT
D gene: TRBD2; J gene: TRBJ2-7; V gene: TRBV3-1; clone size: -; CDR3 protein: CASSQDRGLAGLNEQYF; CDR3 DNA: TGTGCCAGCAGCCAAGATAGGGGACTAGCGGGACTCAACGAGCAGTACTTC
D gene: TRBD2; J gene: TRBJ2-1; V gene: TRBV28; clone size: many; CDR3 protein: CASSSGLARGGQFF; CDR3 DNA: TGTGCCAGCAGTTCGGGACTAGCTCGCGGTGGGCAGTTCTTC
D gene: TRBD1; J gene: TRBJ1-5; V gene: TRBV20-1; clone size: many; CDR3 protein: CSARGGTETQPQHF; CDR3 DNA: TGCAGTGCTAGAGGGGGGACAGAGACTCAGCCCCAGCATTTT
D gene: TRBD2; J gene: TRBJ2-2; V gene: TRBV28; clone size: many; CDR3 protein: CASIRAGGSNTGELFF; CDR3 DNA: TGTGCCAGCATAAGGGCGGGAGGGAGCAACACCGGGGAGCTGTTTTTT
D gene: TRBD2; J gene: TRBJ2-1; V gene: TRBV4-2; clone size: many; CDR3 protein: CASSQDSASGNEQFF; CDR3 DNA: TGTGCCAGCAGCCAAGATTCGGCTAGCGGGAATGAGCAGTTCTTC
D gene: -; J gene: TRBJ1-5; V gene: TRBV7-2; clone size: few; CDR3 protein: CASSPGPAGPQHF; CDR3 DNA: TGTGCCAGCAGCCCGGGACCCGCGGGGCCCCAGCATTTT
D gene: -; J gene: TRBJ1-2; V gene: TRBV28; clone size: -; CDR3 protein: CASSSDTDYGYTF; CDR3 DNA: TGTGCCAGCAGTTCGGACACGGACTATGGCTACACCTTC
D gene: -; J gene: TRBJ1-2; V gene: TRBV15; clone size: many; CDR3 protein: CATSRDDANYGYTF; CDR3 DNA: TGTGCCACCAGCAGAGATGATGCTAACTATGGCTACACCTTC
D gene: -; J gene: TRBJ1-1; V gene: TRBV18; clone size: once; CDR3 protein: CASSPRSEAFF; CDR3 DNA: TGTGCCAGCTCACCTAGGAGCGAAGCTTTCTTT
D gene: -; J gene: TRBJ1-1; V gene: TRBV10-1; clone size: many; CDR3 protein: CASSRDTDTEAFF; CDR3 DNA: TGCGCCAGCAGCCGGGACACAGACACTGAAGCTTTCTTT
D gene: -; J gene: TRBJ1-4; V gene: TRBV2; clone size: -; CDR3 protein: CANSGRAREKLFF; CDR3 DNA: TGTGCCAACAGTGGGAGAGCCCGTGAAAAACTGTTTTTT
D gene: -; J gene: TRBJ2-5; V gene: TRBV24-1; clone size: many; CDR3 protein: CATSGKGAWETQYF; CDR3 DNA: TGTGCCACCAGTGGGAAGGGTGCATGGGAGACCCAGTACTTC
D gene: TRBD2; J gene: TRBJ2-1; V gene: TRBV12-3/TRBV12-4; clone size: many; CDR3 protein: CASSLRTAGGNEQFF; CDR3 DNA: TGTGCCAGCAGTTTAAGGACAGCGGGAGGGAATGAGCAGTTCTTC
D gene: TRBD2; J gene: TRBJ2-3; V gene: TRBV20-1; clone size: -; CDR3 protein: CSAHPGLAGFTDTQYF; CDR3 DNA: TGCAGTGCTCATCCGGGACTAGCGGGCTTCACAGATACGCAGTATTTT
D gene: TRBD1; J gene: TRBJ2-7; V gene: TRBV24-1; clone size: many; CDR3 protein: CATRPGTGGYSAYEQYF; CDR3 DNA: TGTGCCACCAGGCCCGGGACAGGGGGCTACTCCGCCTACGAGCAGTACTTC
D gene: -; J gene: TRBJ1-1; V gene: TRBV27; clone size: many; CDR3 protein: CASHSGNTEAFF; CDR3 DNA: TGTGCCAGCCACAGTGGGAACACTGAAGCTTTCTTT
D gene: TRBD1; J gene: TRBJ2-7; V gene: TRBV28; clone size: many; CDR3 protein: CASRTTGTGGDEQYF; CDR3 DNA: TGTGCCAGCAGGACGACCGGGACAGGGGGTGACGAGCAGTACTTC
D gene: TRBD1; J gene: TRBJ1-1; V gene: TRBV5-5; clone size: -; CDR3 protein: CASSLQTGVTEAFF; CDR3 DNA: TGTGCCAGCAGCCTGCAAACAGGGGTCACTGAAGCTTTCTTT
D gene: -; J gene: TRBJ1-5; V gene: TRBV5-6; clone size: few; CDR3 protein: CASSLVTAGDQPQHF; CDR3 DNA: TGTGCCAGCAGCTTGGTAACAGCCGGCGATCAGCCCCAGCATTTT
D gene: TRBD1; J gene: TRBJ2-7; V gene: TRBV3-1; clone size: many; CDR3 protein: CASSRGQGWYEQYF; CDR3 DNA: TGTGCCAGCAGCCGCGGACAGGGGTGGTACGAGCAGTACTTC
D gene: TRBD2; J gene: TRBJ2-3; V gene: TRBV6-1; clone size: many; CDR3 protein: CASKTAGNTDTQYF; CDR3 DNA: TGTGCCAGCAAGACAGCGGGGAACACAGATACGCAGTATTTT
D gene: -; J gene: TRBJ2-5; V gene: TRBV20-1; clone size: many; CDR3 protein: CSARLSGAQETQYF; CDR3 DNA: TGCAGTGCTAGACTTTCGGGGGCCCAAGAGACCCAGTACTTC
D gene: -; J gene: TRBJ1-5; V gene: TRBV6-1; clone size: few; CDR3 protein: CARRQGVGQPQHF; CDR3 DNA: TGTGCCAGGAGACAAGGGGTAGGTCAGCCCCAGCATTTT
D gene: -; J gene: TRBJ2-2; V gene: TRBV7-8; clone size: many; CDR3 protein: CASSIGTYGTGELFF; CDR3 DNA: TGTGCCAGCAGCATCGGGACGTACGGGACCGGGGAGCTGTTTTTT
D gene: TRBD1; J gene: TRBJ2-2; V gene: TRBV3-1; clone size: many; CDR3 protein: CASSQEGTGVGTGELFF; CDR3 DNA: TGTGCCAGCAGCCAAGAAGGGACAGGCGTTGGCACCGGGGAGCTGTTTTTT
D gene: TRBD1; J gene: TRBJ2-7; V gene: TRBV7-8; clone size: few; CDR3 protein: CASSFSRQGLGYEQYF; CDR3 DNA: TGTGCCAGCAGCTTCAGCCGACAGGGGTTAGGCTACGAGCAGTACTTC
D gene: TRBD1; J gene: TRBJ2-7; V gene: TRBV20-1; clone size: many; CDR3 protein: CSASQGFSYEQYF; CDR3 DNA: TGCAGTGCTTCACAGGGGTTCTCCTACGAGCAGTACTTC
D gene: -; J gene: TRBJ1-1; V gene: TRBV30; clone size: many; CDR3 protein: CAWSVTAEAFF; CDR3 DNA: TGTGCCTGGAGTGTTACCGCTGAAGCTTTCTTT
D gene: -; J gene: TRBJ2-1; V gene: TRBV29-1; clone size: few; CDR3 protein: CSVERNYNEQFF; CDR3 DNA: TGCAGCGTGGAGCGGAACTACAATGAGCAGTTCTTC
D gene: TRBD2; J gene: TRBJ2-2; V gene: TRBV2; clone size: many; CDR3 protein: CASSVAGGPLNTGELFF; CDR3 DNA: TGTGCCAGCAGTGTAGCGGGAGGCCCCCTTAACACCGGGGAGCTGTTTTTT
D gene: -; J gene: TRBJ2-7; V gene: TRBV3-1; clone size: -; CDR3 protein: CASSQDTQWPYEQYF; CDR3 DNA: TGTGCCAGCAGCCAAGATACACAGTGGCCCTACGAGCAGTACTTC